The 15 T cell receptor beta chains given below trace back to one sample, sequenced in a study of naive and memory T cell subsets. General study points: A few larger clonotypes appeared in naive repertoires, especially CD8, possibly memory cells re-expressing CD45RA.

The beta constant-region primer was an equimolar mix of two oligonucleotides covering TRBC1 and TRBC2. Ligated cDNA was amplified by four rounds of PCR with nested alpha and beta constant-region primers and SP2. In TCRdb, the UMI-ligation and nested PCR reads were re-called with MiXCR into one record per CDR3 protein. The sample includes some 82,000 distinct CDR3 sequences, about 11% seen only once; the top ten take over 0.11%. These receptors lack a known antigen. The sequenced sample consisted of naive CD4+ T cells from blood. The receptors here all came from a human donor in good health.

The CDR3 region has the DNA TGTGCCAGCGCACAGGGAAACATTCAGTACTTC. Amino acid sequence: CASAQGNIQYF. The chain carries TRBV6-2 or TRBV6-3 and TRBJ2-4, with D possibly TRBD1 on 6 matching bases. Germline CDR1 reads MNHEY; CDR2 reads SVGEGT. V was shortened by 8 bases and J by 6 bases, with 8 bases between the two germline ends. The CDR3 spans 11 residues.

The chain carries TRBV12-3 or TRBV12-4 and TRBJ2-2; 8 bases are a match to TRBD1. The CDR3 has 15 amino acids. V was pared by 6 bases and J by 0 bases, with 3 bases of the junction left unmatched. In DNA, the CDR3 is TGTGCCAGCAGCCAACAGGGGGCGAACACCGGGGAGCTGTTTTTT. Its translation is CASSQQGANTGELFF.

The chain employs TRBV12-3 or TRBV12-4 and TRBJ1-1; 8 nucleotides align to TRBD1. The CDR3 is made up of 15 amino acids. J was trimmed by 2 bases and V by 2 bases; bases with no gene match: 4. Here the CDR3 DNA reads TGTGCCAGCAGTTTAATGGACAGGGTTAACACTGAAGCTTTCTTT. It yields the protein CASSLMDRVNTEAFF.

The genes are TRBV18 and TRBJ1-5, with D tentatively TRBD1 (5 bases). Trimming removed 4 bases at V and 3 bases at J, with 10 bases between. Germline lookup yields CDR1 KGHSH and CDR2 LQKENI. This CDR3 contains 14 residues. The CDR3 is CASSREGLNQPQHF. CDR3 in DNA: TGTGCCAGCTCACGCGAGGGACTCAATCAGCCCCAGCATTTT.

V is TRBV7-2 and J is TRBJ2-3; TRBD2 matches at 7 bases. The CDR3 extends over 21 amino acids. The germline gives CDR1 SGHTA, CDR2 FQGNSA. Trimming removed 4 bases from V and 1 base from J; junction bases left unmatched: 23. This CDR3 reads CASSSGTFSSGGPSRTDTQYF. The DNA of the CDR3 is TGTGCCAGCAGCTCAGGAACCTTTTCTAGCGGAGGTCCTTCCCGCACAGATACGCAGTATTTT. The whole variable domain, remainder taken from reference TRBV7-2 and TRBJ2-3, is GAGVSQSPSNKVTEKGKDVELRCDPISGHTALYWYRQSLGQGLEFLIYFQGNSAPDKSGLPSDRFSAERTGGSVSTLTIQRTQQEDSAVYLCASSSGTFSSGGPSRTDTQYFGPGTRLTVL.

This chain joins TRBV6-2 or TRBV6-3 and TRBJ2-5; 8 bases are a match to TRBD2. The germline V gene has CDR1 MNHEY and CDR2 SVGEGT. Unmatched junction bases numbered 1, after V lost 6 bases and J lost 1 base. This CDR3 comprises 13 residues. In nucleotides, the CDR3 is TGTGCCAGCAGGCTAGCGGGCCAAGAGACCCAGTACTTC. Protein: CASRLAGQETQYF.

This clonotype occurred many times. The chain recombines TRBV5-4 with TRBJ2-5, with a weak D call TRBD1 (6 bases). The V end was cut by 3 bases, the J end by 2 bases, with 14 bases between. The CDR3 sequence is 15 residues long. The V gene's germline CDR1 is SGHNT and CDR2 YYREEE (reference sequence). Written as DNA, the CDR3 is TGTGCCAGCAGCTCTGTCTCTACAGGGCAAGAGACCCAGTACTTC. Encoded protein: CASSSVSTGQETQYF.

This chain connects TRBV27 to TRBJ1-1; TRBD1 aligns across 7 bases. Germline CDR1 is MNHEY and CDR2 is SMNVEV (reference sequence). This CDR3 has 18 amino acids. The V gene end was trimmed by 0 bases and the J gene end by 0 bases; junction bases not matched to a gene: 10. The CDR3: CASSLSGVGGGVNTEAFF. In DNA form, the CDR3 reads TGTGCCAGCAGTTTATCGGGGGTAGGGGGCGGGGTGAACACTGAAGCTTTCTTT.

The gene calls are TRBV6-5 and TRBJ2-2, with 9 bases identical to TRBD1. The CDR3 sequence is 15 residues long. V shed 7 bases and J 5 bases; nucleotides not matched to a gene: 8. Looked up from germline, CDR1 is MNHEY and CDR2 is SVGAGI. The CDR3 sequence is CASTPGTGLTGELFF. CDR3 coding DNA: TGTGCCAGCACTCCGGGGACAGGGCTTACCGGGGAGCTGTTTTTT.

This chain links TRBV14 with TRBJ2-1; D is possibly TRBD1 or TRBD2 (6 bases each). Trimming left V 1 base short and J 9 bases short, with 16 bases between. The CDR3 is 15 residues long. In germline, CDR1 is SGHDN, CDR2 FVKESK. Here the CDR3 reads CASSQGGARSGEQFF. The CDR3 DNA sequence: TGTGCCAGCAGCCAAGGGGGGGCCAGGTCAGGTGAGCAGTTCTTC.

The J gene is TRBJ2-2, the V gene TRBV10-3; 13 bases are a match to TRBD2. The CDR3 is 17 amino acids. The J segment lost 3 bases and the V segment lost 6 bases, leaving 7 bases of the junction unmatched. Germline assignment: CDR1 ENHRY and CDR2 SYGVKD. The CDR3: CAIRRLAGGLDTGELFF. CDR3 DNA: TGTGCCATCAGGCGACTAGCGGGGGGATTGGACACCGGGGAGCTGTTTTTT.

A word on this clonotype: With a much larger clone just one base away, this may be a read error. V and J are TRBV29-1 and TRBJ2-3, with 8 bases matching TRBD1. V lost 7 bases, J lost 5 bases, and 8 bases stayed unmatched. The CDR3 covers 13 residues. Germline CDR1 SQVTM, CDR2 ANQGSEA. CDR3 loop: CSAVDRGEDTQYF. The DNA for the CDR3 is TGCAGCGCCGTCGACAGGGGAGAAGATACGCAGTATTTT.

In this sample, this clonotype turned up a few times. The CDR3 loop reads CASSHPGQYRYF. In nucleotides, the CDR3 is TGTGCCAGCAGCCACCCGGGACAGTATCGGTACTTC. The V and J genes are TRBV2 and TRBJ2-7; 7 bases are a match to TRBD1. The germline CDR1 and CDR2 sequences are SNHLY and FYNNEI. The length of the CDR3 is 12 residues. V dropped 6 bases and J dropped 12; count of bases not matched to a gene: 11.

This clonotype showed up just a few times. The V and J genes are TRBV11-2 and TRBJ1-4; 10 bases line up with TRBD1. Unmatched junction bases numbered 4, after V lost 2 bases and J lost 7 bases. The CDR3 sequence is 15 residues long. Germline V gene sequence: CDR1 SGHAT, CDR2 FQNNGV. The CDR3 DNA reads TGTGCCAGCAGCTTAAGCCGGACAGGGGGTGAAAAACTGTTTTTT. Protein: CASSLSRTGGEKLFF.

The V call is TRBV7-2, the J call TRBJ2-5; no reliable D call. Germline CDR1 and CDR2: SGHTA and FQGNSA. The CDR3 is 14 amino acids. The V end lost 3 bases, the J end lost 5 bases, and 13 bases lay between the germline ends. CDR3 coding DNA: TGTGCCAGCAGCTTGCCCGGGTTCGGGGAGACCCAGTACTTC. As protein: CASSLPGFGETQYF.